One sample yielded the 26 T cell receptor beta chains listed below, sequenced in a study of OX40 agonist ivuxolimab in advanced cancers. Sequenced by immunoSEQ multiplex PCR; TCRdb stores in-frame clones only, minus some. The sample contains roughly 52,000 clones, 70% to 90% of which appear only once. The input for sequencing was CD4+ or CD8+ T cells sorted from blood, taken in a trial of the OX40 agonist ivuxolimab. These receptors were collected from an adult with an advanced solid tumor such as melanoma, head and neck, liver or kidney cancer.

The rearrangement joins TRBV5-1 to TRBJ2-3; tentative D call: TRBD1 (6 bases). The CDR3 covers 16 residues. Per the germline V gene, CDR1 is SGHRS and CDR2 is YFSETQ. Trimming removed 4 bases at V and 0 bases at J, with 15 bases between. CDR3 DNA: TGCGCCAGCAGCGTACAGGGTGATGGGAGCACAGATACGCAGTATTTT. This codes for CASSVQGDGSTDTQYF.

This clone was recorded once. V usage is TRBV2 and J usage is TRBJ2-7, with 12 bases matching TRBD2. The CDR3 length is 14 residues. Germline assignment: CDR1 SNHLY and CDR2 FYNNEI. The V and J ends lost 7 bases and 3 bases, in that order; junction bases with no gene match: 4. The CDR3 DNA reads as TGTGCCAGCAAGCCTAGCGGGAGGGACTACGAGCAGTACTTC. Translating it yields CASKPSGRDYEQYF.

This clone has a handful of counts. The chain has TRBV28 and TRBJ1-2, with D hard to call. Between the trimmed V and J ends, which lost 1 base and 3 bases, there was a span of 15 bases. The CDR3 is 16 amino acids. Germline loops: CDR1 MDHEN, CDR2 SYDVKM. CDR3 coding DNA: TGTGCCAGCAGTTTATCCCTAGGCAGGATCTACTATGGCTACACCTTC. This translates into CASSLSLGRIYYGYTF.

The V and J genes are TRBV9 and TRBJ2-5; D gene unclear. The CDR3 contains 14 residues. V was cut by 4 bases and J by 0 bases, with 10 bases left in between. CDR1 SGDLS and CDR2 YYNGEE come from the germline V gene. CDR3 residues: CASSPNPNQETQYF. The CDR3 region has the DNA TGTGCCAGCAGCCCCAACCCCAACCAAGAGACCCAGTACTTC.

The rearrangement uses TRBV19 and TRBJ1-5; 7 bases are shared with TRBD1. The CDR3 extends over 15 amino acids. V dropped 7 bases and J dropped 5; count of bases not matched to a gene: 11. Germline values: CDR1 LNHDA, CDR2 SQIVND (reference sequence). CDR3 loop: CASTRQGISDQPQHF. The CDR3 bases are TGTGCCAGTACCAGACAGGGAATAAGCGATCAGCCCCAGCATTTT.

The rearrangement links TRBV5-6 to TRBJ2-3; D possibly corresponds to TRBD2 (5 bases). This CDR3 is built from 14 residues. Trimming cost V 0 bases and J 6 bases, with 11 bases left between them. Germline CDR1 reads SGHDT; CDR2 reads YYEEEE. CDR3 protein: CASSLADLGDTQYF. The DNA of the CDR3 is TGTGCCAGCAGCTTGGCGGACTTAGGGGATACGCAGTATTTT.

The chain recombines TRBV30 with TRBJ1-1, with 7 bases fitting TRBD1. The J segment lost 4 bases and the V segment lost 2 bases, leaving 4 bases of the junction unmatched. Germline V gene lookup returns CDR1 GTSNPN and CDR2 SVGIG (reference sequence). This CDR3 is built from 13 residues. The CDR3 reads CAWSFQGGTEAFF. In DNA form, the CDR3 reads TGTGCCTGGAGTTTCCAGGGGGGCACTGAAGCTTTCTTT. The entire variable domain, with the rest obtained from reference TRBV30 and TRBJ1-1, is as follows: SQTIHQWPATLVQPVGSPLSLECTVEGTSNPNLYWYRQAAGRGLQLLFYSVGIGQISSEVPQNLSASRPQDRQFILSSKKLLLSDSGFYLCAWSFQGGTEAFFGQGTRLTVV.

CDR3 nucleotides: TGTGCCACCAGCAGAGATCATACCCGTCTCCCTAACTATGGCTACACCTTC. Protein: CATSRDHTRLPNYGYTF. The rearrangement joins TRBV15 to TRBJ1-2; D call uncertain. V was clipped by 0 bases and J by 0 bases, with 14 bases between them. Germline V gene data show CDR1 as LNHNV and CDR2 as YYDKDF (reference sequence). This CDR3 region has 17 residues.

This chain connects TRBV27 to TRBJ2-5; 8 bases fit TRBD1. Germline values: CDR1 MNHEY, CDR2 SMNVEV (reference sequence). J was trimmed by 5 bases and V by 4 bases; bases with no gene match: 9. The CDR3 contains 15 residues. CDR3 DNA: TGTGCCAGCAGTTCTCAGGGGGCTAGGGGGGAGACCCAGTACTTC. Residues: CASSSQGARGETQYF.

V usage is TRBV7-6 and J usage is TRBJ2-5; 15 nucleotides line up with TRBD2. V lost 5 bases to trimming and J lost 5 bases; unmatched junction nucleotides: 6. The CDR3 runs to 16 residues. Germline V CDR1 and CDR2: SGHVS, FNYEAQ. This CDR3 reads CASSMGLAGGGETQYF. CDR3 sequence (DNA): TGTGCCAGCAGCATGGGACTAGCGGGAGGCGGTGAGACCCAGTACTTC.

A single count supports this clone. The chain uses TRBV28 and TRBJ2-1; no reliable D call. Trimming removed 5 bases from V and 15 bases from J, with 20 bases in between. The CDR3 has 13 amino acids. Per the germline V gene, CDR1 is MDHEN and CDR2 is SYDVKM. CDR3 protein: CASSPTSRFGPFF. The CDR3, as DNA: TGTGCCAGCAGTCCTACATCTAGATTCGGTCCGTTCTTC.

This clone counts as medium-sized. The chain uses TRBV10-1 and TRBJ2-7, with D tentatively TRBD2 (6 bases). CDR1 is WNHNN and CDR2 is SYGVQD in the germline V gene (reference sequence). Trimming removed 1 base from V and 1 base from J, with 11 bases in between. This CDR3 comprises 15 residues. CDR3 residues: CASSEWRDGSYEQYF. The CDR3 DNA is TGCGCCAGCAGTGAGTGGAGGGACGGATCCTACGAGCAGTACTTC.

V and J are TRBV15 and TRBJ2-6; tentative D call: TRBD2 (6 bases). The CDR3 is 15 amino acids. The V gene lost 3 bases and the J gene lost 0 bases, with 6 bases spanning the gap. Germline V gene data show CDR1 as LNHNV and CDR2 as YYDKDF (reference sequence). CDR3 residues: CATSRGGSGANVLTF. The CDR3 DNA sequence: TGTGCCACCAGCAGGGGGGGCTCTGGGGCCAACGTCCTGACTTTC.

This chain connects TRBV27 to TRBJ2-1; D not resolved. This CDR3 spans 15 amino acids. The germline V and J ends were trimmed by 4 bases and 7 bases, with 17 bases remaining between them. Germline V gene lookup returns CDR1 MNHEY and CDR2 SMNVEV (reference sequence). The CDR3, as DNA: TGTGCCAGCAGTTCCCCCTTCGGATTCTTGAATGAGCAGTTCTTC. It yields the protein CASSSPFGFLNEQFF.

CDR3 residues: CASTGTAEGNQPQHF. CDR3 in DNA: TGTGCCAGTACGGGGACAGCCGAGGGCAATCAGCCCCAGCATTTT. The V call is TRBV19, the J call TRBJ1-5; 7 nucleotides line up with TRBD1. The length of the CDR3 is 15 residues. Germline assignment: CDR1 LNHDA and CDR2 SQIVND (reference sequence). V dropped 7 bases and J dropped 2; count of bases not matched to a gene: 8.

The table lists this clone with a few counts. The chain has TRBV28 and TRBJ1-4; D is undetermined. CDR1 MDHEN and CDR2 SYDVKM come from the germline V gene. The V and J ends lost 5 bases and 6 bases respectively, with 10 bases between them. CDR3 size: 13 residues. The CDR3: CASSHPGDEKLFF. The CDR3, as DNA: TGTGCCAGCAGTCACCCGGGAGATGAAAAACTGTTTTTT.

The chain's CDR3 is CASSSVGQGLYEQYF. The CDR3 DNA reads as TGTGCCAGCAGTTCCGTGGGACAGGGACTCTACGAGCAGTACTTC. This chain joins TRBV28 and TRBJ2-7; TRBD1 matches 9 bases. Trimming removed 4 bases from V and 3 bases from J; junction bases left unmatched: 7. CDR3 length: 15 residues. Germline values: CDR1 MDHEN, CDR2 SYDVKM.

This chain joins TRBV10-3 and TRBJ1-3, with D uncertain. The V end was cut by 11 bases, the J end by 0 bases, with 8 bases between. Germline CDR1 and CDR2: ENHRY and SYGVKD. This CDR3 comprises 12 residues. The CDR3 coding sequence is TGTGCCTCACAAGGCTCTGGAAACACCATATATTTT. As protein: CASQGSGNTIYF.

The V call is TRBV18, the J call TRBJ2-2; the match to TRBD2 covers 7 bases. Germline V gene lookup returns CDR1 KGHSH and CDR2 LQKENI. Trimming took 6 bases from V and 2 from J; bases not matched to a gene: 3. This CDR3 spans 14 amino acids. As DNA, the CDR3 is TGTGCCAGCTCCCGGGACTACAACACCGGGGAGCTGTTTTTT. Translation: CASSRDYNTGELFF.

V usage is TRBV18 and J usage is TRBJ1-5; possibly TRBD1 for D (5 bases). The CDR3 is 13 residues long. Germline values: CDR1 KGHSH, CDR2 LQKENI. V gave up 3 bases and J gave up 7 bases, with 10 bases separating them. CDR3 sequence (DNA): TGTGCCAGCTCACCTGAACAGGCGCAGCCCCAGCATTTT. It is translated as CASSPEQAQPQHF.

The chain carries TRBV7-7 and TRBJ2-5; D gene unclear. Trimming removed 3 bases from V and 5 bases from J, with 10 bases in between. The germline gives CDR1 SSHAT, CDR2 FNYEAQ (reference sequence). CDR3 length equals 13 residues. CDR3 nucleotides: TGTGCCAGCAGCTTCTCCCAGACGGAGACCCAGTACTTC. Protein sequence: CASSFSQTETQYF.

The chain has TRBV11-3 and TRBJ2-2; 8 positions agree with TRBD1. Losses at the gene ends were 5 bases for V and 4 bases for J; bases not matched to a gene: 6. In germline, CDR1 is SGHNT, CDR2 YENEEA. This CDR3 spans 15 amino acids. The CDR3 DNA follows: TGTGCCAGCAGCACCCGGACAGGGCTCACCGGGGAGCTGTTTTTT. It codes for CASSTRTGLTGELFF.

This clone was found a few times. Here the CDR3 reads CASSPGGFSNQPQHF. DNA of the CDR3: TGTGCCAGCAGCCCTGGGGGATTTAGCAATCAGCCCCAGCATTTT. The chain is built from TRBV7-9 and TRBJ1-5, with a possible D match to TRBD1 (5 bases). Trimming took off 5 bases at V and 0 bases at J, with 11 bases between the two ends. Germline CDR1 SEHNR, CDR2 FQNEAQ (reference sequence). The CDR3 loop spans 15 amino acids.

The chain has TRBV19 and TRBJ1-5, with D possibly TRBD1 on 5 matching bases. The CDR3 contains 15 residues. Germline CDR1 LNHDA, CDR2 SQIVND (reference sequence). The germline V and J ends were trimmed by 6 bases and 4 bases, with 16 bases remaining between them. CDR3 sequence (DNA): TGTGCCAGTAGGGGAGGCGACAGACCGAATCAGCCCCAGCATTTT. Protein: CASRGGDRPNQPQHF.

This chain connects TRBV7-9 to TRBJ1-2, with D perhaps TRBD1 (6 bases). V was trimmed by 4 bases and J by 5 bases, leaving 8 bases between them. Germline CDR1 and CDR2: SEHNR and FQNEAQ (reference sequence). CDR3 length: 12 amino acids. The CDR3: CASSSTGYGYTF. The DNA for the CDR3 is TGTGCCAGCAGCTCGACAGGATATGGCTACACCTTC.

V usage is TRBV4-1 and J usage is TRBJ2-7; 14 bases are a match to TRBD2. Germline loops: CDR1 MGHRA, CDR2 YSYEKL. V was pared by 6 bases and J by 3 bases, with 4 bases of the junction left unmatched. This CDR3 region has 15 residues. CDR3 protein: CASRDGTSGSYEQYF. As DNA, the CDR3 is TGCGCCAGCAGAGATGGGACTAGCGGGAGCTACGAGCAGTACTTC.